Presented here are 23 T cell receptor beta chains from one specimen sequenced in a study of blood T cell repertoires in COVID-19. TCRdb keeps only in-frame clones here, not all; method: immunoSEQ multiplex PCR. The repertoire holds roughly 250,000 clones, with around 90% as singletons. The specimen was peripheral blood. The receptors were gathered from a man aged 60 to 69 who had recovered from COVID-19.

This sequence joins TRBV11-2 and TRBJ1-6, with unresolved D. V lost 7 bases to trimming and J lost 8 bases, with 12 bases between them. Looked up from germline, CDR1 is SGHAT and CDR2 is FQNNGV. The CDR3 is 13 residues long. The CDR3 coding sequence is TGTGCCAGCAACCCGTGGAGGGATTCACCCCTCCACTTT. Residues: CASNPWRDSPLHF.

The rearrangement joins TRBV18 to TRBJ1-6, with no clear D. CDR1 and CDR2 from the germline V gene are KGHSH and LQKENI. Trimming took off 1 base at V and 7 bases at J, with 14 bases between the two ends. The CDR3 has 16 amino acids. In DNA form, the CDR3 reads TGTGCCAGCTCACCACGGGCAGGACTCCCAAATTCACCCCTCCACTTT. Residues: CASSPRAGLPNSPLHF.

CDR3 nucleotides: TGCGCCAGCAGACTAGCGGGGACCACAGATACGCAGTATTTT. The encoded protein is CASRLAGTTDTQYF. This sequence joins TRBV5-1 and TRBJ2-3; TRBD2 agrees at 10 bases. Trimming took 5 bases from V and 2 from J; bases not matched to a gene: 2. CDR1 is SGHRS and CDR2 is YFSETQ in the germline V gene. The CDR3 has 14 amino acids.

The chain combines TRBV6-1 with TRBJ2-3; 10 bases fit TRBD2. The germline V gene encodes CDR1 MNHNS and CDR2 SASEGT. Trimming took 2 bases from V and 9 from J; bases not matched to a gene: 8. This CDR3 contains 15 residues. The CDR3: CASSELAGGGTTQYF. The CDR3 DNA follows: TGTGCCAGCAGTGAATTAGCGGGGGGAGGCACGACGCAGTATTTT.

This chain links TRBV5-1 with TRBJ1-4; tentatively, D is TRBD1 (6 bases). Germline-derived CDR1 and CDR2 are SGHRS and YFSETQ. Trimming removed 0 bases at V and 6 bases at J, with 6 bases between. The CDR3 has 13 amino acids. CDR3 loop: CASSLDRDEKLFF. Here the CDR3 DNA reads TGCGCCAGCAGCTTGGACAGGGATGAAAAACTGTTTTTT.

The V call is TRBV6-1, the J call TRBJ2-5; 9 bases are a match to TRBD2. V shed 2 bases and J 3 bases; nucleotides not matched to a gene: 4. Germline values: CDR1 MNHNS, CDR2 SASEGT. The CDR3 extends over 15 amino acids. CDR3 loop: CASSETLAGKETQYF. CDR3 coding DNA: TGTGCCAGCAGTGAAACCCTAGCGGGGAAAGAGACCCAGTACTTC.

The chain links TRBV7-9 to TRBJ2-7, with TRBD2 identical over 14 bases. Trimming cost V 2 bases and J 0 bases; bases outside gene matches: 6. The germline gives CDR1 SEHNR, CDR2 FQNEAQ (reference sequence). CDR3 size: 18 residues. The chain's CDR3 is CASSLSWTSGGISYEQYF. Here the CDR3 DNA reads TGTGCCAGCAGCTTATCTTGGACTAGCGGGGGGATCTCCTACGAGCAGTACTTC.

The chain links TRBV6-5 to TRBJ1-5; 7 bases match TRBD1. There are 15 residues in the CDR3. The germline gives CDR1 MNHEY, CDR2 SVGAGI. V shed 6 bases and J 0 bases; nucleotides not matched to a gene: 5. The CDR3 is CASRGTGDSNQPQHF. For the CDR3, the DNA is TGTGCCAGCAGGGGCACAGGGGATAGCAATCAGCCCCAGCATTTT.

The chain uses TRBV19 and TRBJ1-2; D remains unclear. Looked up from germline, CDR1 is LNHDA and CDR2 is SQIVND (reference sequence). V lost 1 base and J lost 4, with 10 bases in between. CDR3 length: 14 residues. The CDR3 loop is CASSIGDRSYGYTF. In nucleotides, the CDR3 is TGTGCCAGTAGTATAGGAGATAGGAGCTATGGCTACACCTTC.

The chain joins TRBV18 to TRBJ2-1, with 9 bases that match TRBD2. Looked up from germline, CDR1 is KGHSH and CDR2 is LQKENI. The CDR3 spans 18 residues. V trimming: 4 bases; J trimming: 9 bases; junction bases outside the gene matches: 19. CDR3 nucleotides: TGTGCCAGCTCACTACAACAATCCGGGACTAGCATGTGGAGTGAGCAGTTCTTC. Translation gives CASSLQQSGTSMWSEQFF.

The chain couples TRBV6-1 to TRBJ2-7; perhaps TRBD1 as D (6 bases). Germline CDR1 is MNHNS and CDR2 is SASEGT. With 2 bases removed from V and 0 bases from J, the gap between germline ends came to 14 bases. The CDR3 extends over 16 amino acids. CDR3 amino acids: CASSERTGKSSYEQYV. The DNA of the CDR3 is TGTGCCAGCAGTGAACGCACAGGGAAAAGCTCCTACGAGCAGTACGTC.

The rearrangement uses TRBV29-1 and TRBJ2-5; TRBD1 aligns across 9 bases. V gave up 0 bases and J gave up 5 bases; unmatched junction bases: 7. Germline V CDR1 and CDR2: SQVTM, ANQGSEA. The CDR3 totals 15 residues. CDR3 nucleotide sequence: TGCAGCGTTGAAGATTTGGACAGGGGAAAGGAGACCCAGTACTTC. It is translated as CSVEDLDRGKETQYF.

The rearrangement links TRBV27 to TRBJ2-7, with D uncertain. Trimming removed 5 bases at V and 0 bases at J, with 11 bases between. CDR3 size: 14 residues. Germline CDR1 MNHEY, CDR2 SMNVEV (reference sequence). DNA of the CDR3: TGTGCCAGCAGTCCCATCGTGAGCTCCTACGAGCAGTACTTC. Amino acid sequence: CASSPIVSSYEQYF.

This chain connects TRBV19 to TRBJ1-5; perhaps TRBD1 as D (6 bases). The CDR3 loop spans 15 amino acids. V gave up 0 bases and J gave up 3 bases, with 9 bases separating them. In germline, CDR1 is LNHDA, CDR2 SQIVND (reference sequence). The CDR3 loop reads CASSIEGHHNQPQHF. The DNA for the CDR3 is TGTGCCAGTAGTATAGAGGGACACCACAATCAGCCCCAGCATTTT.

V gene TRBV7-9 combines with J gene TRBJ2-7; 7 bases agree with TRBD1. V shed 5 bases and J 2 bases; nucleotides not matched to a gene: 3. The CDR3 is 13 residues long. Germline V gene sequence: CDR1 SEHNR, CDR2 FQNEAQ (reference sequence). Here the CDR3 DNA reads TGTGCCAGCAGCAACACAGGGGCCTACGAGCAGTACTTC. Translated, it gives CASSNTGAYEQYF.

The sample holds one count of this clone. This chain links TRBV6-5 with TRBJ1-6; D unclear. Germline values: CDR1 MNHEY, CDR2 SVGAGI. V was pared by 0 bases and J by 9 bases, with 6 bases between. This CDR3 contains 13 residues. The DNA for the CDR3 is TGTGCCAGCAGTTACTCTCCCTTTTCACCCCTCCACTTT. This translates into CASSYSPFSPLHF.

A single count supports this clone. The chain carries TRBV28 and TRBJ1-4; possible D gene TRBD1, 5 bases. CDR1 MDHEN and CDR2 SYDVKM come from the germline V gene. The length of the CDR3 is 16 residues. V lost 1 base and J 8 bases, leaving 17 bases between the germline ends. For the CDR3, the DNA is TGTGCCAGCAGTTTATATGCCCGGGGGGTAGGAGAAAAACTGTTTTTT. Translation: CASSLYARGVGEKLFF.

The chain carries TRBV19 and TRBJ2-1, with 12 nucleotides matching TRBD1. After removal of 5 bases from V and 2 bases from J, the junction contained 10 bases not matched to a gene. This CDR3 has 18 residues. Germline-derived CDR1 and CDR2 are LNHDA and SQIVND (reference sequence). DNA of the CDR3: TGTGCCAGTAGTGCCGGGACAGGGGGCCGGGGCCCCTACAATGAGCAGTTCTTC. This codes for CASSAGTGGRGPYNEQFF.

This clone came up once. This chain uses TRBV3-1 (or the pseudogene TRBV3-2) with TRBJ1-3; 7 bases map to TRBD1. V lost 0 bases, J lost 0 bases, and 11 bases stayed unmatched. The CDR3 runs 19 residues. Looked up from germline, CDR1 is LGHDT and CDR2 is YNNKEL (reference sequence). CDR3 in DNA: TGTGCCAGCAGCCAAGATCGCGGGACAGAAGCCTCCTCTGGAAACACCATATATTTT. Protein: CASSQDRGTEASSGNTIYF.

The gene calls are TRBV28 and TRBJ2-5, with TRBD2 matching 8 bases. The CDR3 length is 14 residues. Germline CDR1 MDHEN, CDR2 SYDVKM. Trimming at V came to 2 bases and at J to 4 bases, leaving 3 bases not matched to a gene. Here the CDR3 reads CASSLLGGAETQYF. CDR3 in DNA: TGTGCCAGCAGTTTACTCGGGGGGGCAGAGACCCAGTACTTC.

V and J are TRBV19 and TRBJ2-3; 8 nucleotides match TRBD2. V lost 9 bases, J lost 1 base, and 6 bases stayed unmatched. CDR3 length: 14 amino acids. In germline, CDR1 is LNHDA, CDR2 SQIVND (reference sequence). The CDR3 here is CASNRGGRTDTQYF. The CDR3 DNA follows: TGTGCCAGCAACCGGGGGGGGCGCACAGATACGCAGTATTTT.

CDR3 bases: TGTGCCAGCAGTGAAGAGGGGGTTGGCAATCAGCCCCAGCATTTT. It yields the protein CASSEEGVGNQPQHF. This chain joins TRBV2 and TRBJ1-5, with D possibly being TRBD1 (6 bases). The CDR3 is 15 residues long. Germline values: CDR1 SNHLY, CDR2 FYNNEI. Between the trimmed V and J ends, which lost 1 base and 2 bases, there was a span of 9 bases.

This sequence joins TRBV6-1 and TRBJ1-3; D is uncertain. V gave up 3 bases and J gave up 0 bases, with 15 bases separating them. Germline CDR1 reads MNHNS; CDR2 reads SASEGT. This CDR3 contains 17 residues. In nucleotides, the CDR3 is TGTGCCAGCAGTGATATAGGATTCACTATCTCTGGAAACACCATATATTTT. It encodes CASSDIGFTISGNTIYF.